The clone carrying this T cell receptor beta chain was found many times. Authors of the study amplified TCR beta CDR3 regions from RNA transcripts. First-round RT-PCR of the TCR CDR3 relied on the HTBI primer set. TCRdb independently ran MiXCR on the multiplex PCR reads; one entry per CDR3 protein. This table holds approximately 640,000 distinct CDR3 sequences, around 16% found once. Diagnoses were established using clinical symptoms, serum thyroxine and TRAb, thyroid ultrasound and orbital computed tomography. This CDR3 has 13 amino acids. The germline V gene has CDR1 SNHLY and CDR2 FYNNEI. Trimming shortened V by 3 bases and J by 5 bases, and 8 bases separated the two germline ends. The data belong to a study of T cells in Graves' hyperthyroidism and ophthalmopathy.

The chain uses TRBV2 and TRBJ1-5; D ambiguous. Input material: blood. The sequence was collected from a man aged 45 to 65 with Graves' hyperthyroidism. The CDR3 loop reads CASSEKGYQPQHF. The CDR3 DNA reads as TGTGCCAGCAGTGAGAAGGGCTATCAGCCCCAGCATTTT.